The present T cell receptor beta chain was sequenced within a study of blood T cell repertoires in COVID-19. In the study overall: Both acute and convalescent COVID-19 samples were obtained from the United States, Italy and Spain.

Original processing methods: Reference gene primer amplification yielded estimated nucleated cell counts. Generated by immunoSEQ multiplex PCR, the TCRdb table keeps only in-frame clones and is missing some. That table furnishes V, J and clone size, whereas the DNA furnished D and trimming. The table has approximately 93,000 clones, 80% to 90% seen once; the top ten hold roughly 30%. The sequence came from a man in his forties or fifties with active or convalescent COVID-19. The sample consisted of peripheral blood.

CDR3 region: CASRAGSTYEQYF. For the CDR3, the DNA is TGTGCCAGCAGGGCAGGGTCAACATACGAGCAGTACTTC. The chain couples TRBV28 to TRBJ2-7, with D possibly matching TRBD1 (5 bases). Trimming pared 6 bases from V and 4 bases from J, leaving 13 bases between. CDR3 length: 13 residues. Germline-derived CDR1 and CDR2 are MDHEN and SYDVKM.